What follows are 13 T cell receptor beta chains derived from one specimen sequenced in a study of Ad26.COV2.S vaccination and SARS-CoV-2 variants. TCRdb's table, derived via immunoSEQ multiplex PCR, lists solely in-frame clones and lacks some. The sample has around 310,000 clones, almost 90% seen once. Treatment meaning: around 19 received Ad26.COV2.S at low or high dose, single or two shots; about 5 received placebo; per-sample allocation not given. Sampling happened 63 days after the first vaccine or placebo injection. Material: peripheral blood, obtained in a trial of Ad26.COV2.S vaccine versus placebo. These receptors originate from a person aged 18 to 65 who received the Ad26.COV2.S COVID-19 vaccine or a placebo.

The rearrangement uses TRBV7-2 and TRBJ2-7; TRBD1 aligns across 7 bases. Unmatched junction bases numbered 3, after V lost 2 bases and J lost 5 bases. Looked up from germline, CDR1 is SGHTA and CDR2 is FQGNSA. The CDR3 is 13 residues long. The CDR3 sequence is CASSLMDRHEQYV. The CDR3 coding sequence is TGTGCCAGCAGCTTAATGGACAGGCACGAGCAGTACGTC.

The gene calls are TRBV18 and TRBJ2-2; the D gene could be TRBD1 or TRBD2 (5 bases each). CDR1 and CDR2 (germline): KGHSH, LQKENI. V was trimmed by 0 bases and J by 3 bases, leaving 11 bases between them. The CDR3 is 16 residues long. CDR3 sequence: CASSPPGTRDTGELFF. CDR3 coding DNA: TGTGCCAGCTCACCACCGGGGACCCGGGACACCGGGGAGCTGTTTTTT.

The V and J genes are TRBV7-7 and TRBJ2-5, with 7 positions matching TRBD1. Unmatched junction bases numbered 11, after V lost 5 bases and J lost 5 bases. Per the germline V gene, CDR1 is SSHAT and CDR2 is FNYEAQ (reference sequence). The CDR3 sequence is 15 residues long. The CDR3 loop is CASSPHPTGKETQYF. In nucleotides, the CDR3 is TGTGCCAGCAGCCCCCACCCGACAGGGAAGGAGACCCAGTACTTC.

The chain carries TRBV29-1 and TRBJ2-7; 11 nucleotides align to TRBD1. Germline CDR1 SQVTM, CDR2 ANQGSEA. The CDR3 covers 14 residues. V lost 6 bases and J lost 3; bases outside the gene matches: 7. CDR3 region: CSVGGQGDFYEQYF. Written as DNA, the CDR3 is TGCAGCGTGGGGGGACAGGGGGACTTCTACGAGCAGTACTTC.

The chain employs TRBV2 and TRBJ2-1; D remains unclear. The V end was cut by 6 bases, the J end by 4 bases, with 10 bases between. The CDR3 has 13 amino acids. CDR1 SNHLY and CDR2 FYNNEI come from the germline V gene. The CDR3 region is CASRVGAYNEQFF. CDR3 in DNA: TGTGCCAGCAGGGTTGGAGCTTACAATGAGCAGTTCTTC.

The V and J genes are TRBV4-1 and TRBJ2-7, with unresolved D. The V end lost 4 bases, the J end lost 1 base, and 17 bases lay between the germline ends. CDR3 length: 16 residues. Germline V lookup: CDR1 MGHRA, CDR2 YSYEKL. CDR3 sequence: CASSPVVGLLSYEQYF. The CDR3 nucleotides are TGCGCCAGCAGCCCAGTTGTAGGTCTTCTTTCCTACGAGCAGTACTTC.

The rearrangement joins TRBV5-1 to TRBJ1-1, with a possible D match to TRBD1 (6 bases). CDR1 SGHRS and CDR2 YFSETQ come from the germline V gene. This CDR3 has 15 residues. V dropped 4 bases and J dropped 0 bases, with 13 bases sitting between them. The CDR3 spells CASSPNTGLNTEAFF. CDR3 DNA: TGCGCCAGCAGCCCTAATACAGGGTTGAACACTGAAGCTTTCTTT.

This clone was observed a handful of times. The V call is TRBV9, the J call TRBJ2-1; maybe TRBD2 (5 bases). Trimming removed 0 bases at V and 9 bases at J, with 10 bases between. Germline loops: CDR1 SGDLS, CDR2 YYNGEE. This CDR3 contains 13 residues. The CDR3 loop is CASSVGERLEQFF. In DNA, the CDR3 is TGTGCCAGCAGCGTAGGAGAGCGGCTTGAGCAGTTCTTC. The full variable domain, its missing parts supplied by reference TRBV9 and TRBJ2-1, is DSGVTQTPKHLITATGQRVTLRCSPRSGDLSVYWYQQSLDQGLQFLIQYYNGEERAKGNILERFSAQQFPDLHSELNLSSLELGDSALYFCASSVGERLEQFFGPGTRLTVL.

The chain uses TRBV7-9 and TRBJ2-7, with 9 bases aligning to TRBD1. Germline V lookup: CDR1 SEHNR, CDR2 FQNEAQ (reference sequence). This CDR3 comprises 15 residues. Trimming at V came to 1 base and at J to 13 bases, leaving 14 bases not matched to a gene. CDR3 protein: CASSLGGTGSPDLYV. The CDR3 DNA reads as TGTGCCAGCAGCTTAGGCGGGACAGGGTCCCCAGATTTATACGTC.

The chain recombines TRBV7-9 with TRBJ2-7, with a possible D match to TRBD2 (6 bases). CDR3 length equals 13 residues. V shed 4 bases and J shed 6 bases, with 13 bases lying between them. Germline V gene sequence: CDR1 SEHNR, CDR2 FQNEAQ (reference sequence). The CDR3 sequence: CASSWLLGGEQYF. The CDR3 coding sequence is TGTGCCAGCAGCTGGCTGCTGGGGGGCGAGCAGTACTTC.

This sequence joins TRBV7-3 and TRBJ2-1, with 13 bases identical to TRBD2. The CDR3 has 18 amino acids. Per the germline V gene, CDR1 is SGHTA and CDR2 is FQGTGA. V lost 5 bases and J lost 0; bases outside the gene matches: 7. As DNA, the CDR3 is TGTGCCAGCAGCCCTGGACTAGCGGGAGACCCCTCCTACAATGAGCAGTTCTTC. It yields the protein CASSPGLAGDPSYNEQFF.

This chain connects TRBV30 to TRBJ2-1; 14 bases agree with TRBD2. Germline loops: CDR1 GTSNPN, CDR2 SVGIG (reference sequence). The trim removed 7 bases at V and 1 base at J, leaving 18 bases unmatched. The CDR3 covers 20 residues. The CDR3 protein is CASYQGLAGESPTSYNEQFF. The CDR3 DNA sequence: TGTGCCTCTTACCAGGGACTAGCGGGAGAATCCCCCACATCCTACAATGAGCAGTTCTTC.

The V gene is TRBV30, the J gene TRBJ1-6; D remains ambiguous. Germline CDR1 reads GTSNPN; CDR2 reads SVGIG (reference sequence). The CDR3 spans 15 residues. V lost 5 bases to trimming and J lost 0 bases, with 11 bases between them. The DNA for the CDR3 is TGTGCCTGGGCTCGAGTAAGCTCCTATAATTCACCCCTCCACTTT. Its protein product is CAWARVSSYNSPLHF.